This T cell receptor beta chain was sequenced in a study of blood T cell repertoires in COVID-19. Profiled with immunoSEQ multiplex PCR; TCRdb holds only in-frame clones, not every one. The top ten hold roughly 10% of the sample, which has some 260,000 clones, 80% to 90% seen once. Between the trimmed V and J ends, which lost 10 bases and 7 bases, there was a span of 10 bases. This CDR3 spans 11 amino acids. This clone has a handful of counts. The chain couples TRBV12-3 or TRBV12-4 to TRBJ1-4; no definite D call. The sequence derives from a woman in her seventies with COVID-19, enrolled during active disease. Sequences were obtained from peripheral blood. The CDR3 reads CANRVGEKLFF. CDR3 in DNA: TGTGCCAACCGGGTCGGTGAAAAACTGTTTTTT.